These T cell receptor beta chains were read from a single sample in a study of cytomegalovirus exposure and HLA in healthy donors. Repertoires were generated with immunoSEQ multiplex PCR, while TCRdb's copy carries only in-frame clones and drops some. This sample has about 150,000 clones, with approximately 90% found just once. Sequenced sample: PBMCs. These receptors all come from a man aged 18 to 29 in good health and CMV-seronegative. Both conserved end residues are part of each CDR3. Fields, in order: clone size, D gene, V gene, J gene, CDR3 protein, CDR3 DNA. D genes are given only for firm matches. Size values are once, few and many counts, or a class for expanded clones, and some rows have none.

clone_size: NA
d_call: TRBD1
v_call: TRBV6-6
j_call: TRBJ2-5
cdr3_aa: CASSYTGQGYRETQYF
cdr3_nt: TGTGCCAGCAGTTACACAGGACAGGGGTATCGGGAGACCCAGTACTTC

clone_size: NA
d_call: TRBD2
v_call: TRBV6-5
j_call: TRBJ2-1
cdr3_aa: CASTRLASSYNEQFF
cdr3_nt: TGTGCCAGCACCAGACTAGCGAGCTCCTACAATGAGCAGTTCTTC

clone_size: NA
d_call: TRBD1
v_call: TRBV10-3
j_call: TRBJ2-6
cdr3_aa: CATQGQGGAGANVLTF
cdr3_nt: TGTGCCACGCAGGGACAGGGGGGCGCTGGGGCCAACGTCCTGACTTTC

clone_size: once
d_call: TRBD2
v_call: TRBV28
j_call: TRBJ2-7
cdr3_aa: CASSLTGGSYEQYF
cdr3_nt: TGTGCCAGCAGTTTAACGGGGGGATCCTACGAGCAGTACTTC

clone_size: NA
d_call: NA
v_call: TRBV5-6
j_call: TRBJ1-1
cdr3_aa: CASSRTENAMNTEAFF
cdr3_nt: TGTGCCAGCAGCAGAACAGAAAACGCCATGAACACTGAAGCTTTCTTT

clone_size: NA
d_call: TRBD2
v_call: TRBV4-2
j_call: TRBJ2-5
cdr3_aa: CASSQGSLIRGGTTKTQYF
cdr3_nt: TGTGCCAGCAGCCAAGGGTCACTCATTCGGGGGGGCACCACAAAGACCCAGTACTTC

clone_size: NA
d_call: TRBD1
v_call: TRBV4-1
j_call: TRBJ2-7
cdr3_aa: CASSFLGQGANEQYF
cdr3_nt: TGCGCCAGCAGCTTTTTGGGACAGGGGGCCAACGAGCAGTACTTC

clone_size: NA
d_call: TRBD1
v_call: TRBV9
j_call: TRBJ2-7
cdr3_aa: CASSAQFGQGVTNEQYF
cdr3_nt: TGTGCCAGCAGCGCGCAGTTTGGACAGGGAGTGACAAACGAGCAGTACTTC

clone_size: NA
d_call: TRBD2
v_call: TRBV5-1
j_call: TRBJ2-1
cdr3_aa: CASSAKTGGSYNEQFF
cdr3_nt: TGCGCCAGCAGCGCCAAGACGGGAGGCTCCTACAATGAGCAGTTCTTC

clone_size: NA
d_call: TRBD1
v_call: TRBV28
j_call: TRBJ1-2
cdr3_aa: CASSPTGVNYGYTF
cdr3_nt: TGTGCCAGCAGCCCGACAGGGGTGAACTATGGCTACACCTTC

clone_size: NA
d_call: TRBD1
v_call: TRBV6-1
j_call: TRBJ2-3
cdr3_aa: CASRDRTSSTDTQYF
cdr3_nt: TGTGCCAGCAGGGACAGGACTTCTAGCACAGATACGCAGTATTTT

clone_size: NA
d_call: TRBD1
v_call: TRBV19
j_call: TRBJ2-3
cdr3_aa: CASSRLTGVEDTQYF
cdr3_nt: TGTGCCAGTAGTAGGTTGACAGGGGTTGAAGATACGCAGTATTTT

clone_size: few
d_call: NA
v_call: TRBV19
j_call: TRBJ1-1
cdr3_aa: CASSSTGWDTEAFF
cdr3_nt: TGTGCCAGTAGTTCAACAGGGTGGGACACTGAAGCTTTCTTT

clone_size: NA
d_call: TRBD1
v_call: TRBV5-4
j_call: TRBJ2-2
cdr3_aa: CASSLWTGVNTGELFF
cdr3_nt: TGTGCCAGCAGCTTATGGACAGGGGTGAACACCGGGGAGCTGTTTTTT

clone_size: NA
d_call: TRBD2
v_call: TRBV29-1
j_call: TRBJ2-2
cdr3_aa: CSVESGGADTGELFF
cdr3_nt: TGCAGCGTTGAAAGCGGGGGGGCCGACACCGGGGAGCTGTTTTTT

clone_size: NA
d_call: NA
v_call: TRBV27
j_call: TRBJ2-7
cdr3_aa: CASSFSPTYEQYF
cdr3_nt: TGTGCCAGCAGTTTCAGTCCCACCTACGAGCAGTACTTC

clone_size: NA
d_call: NA
v_call: TRBV5-6
j_call: TRBJ2-2
cdr3_aa: CASSRNRVGETGELFF
cdr3_nt: TGTGCCAGCAGCCGTAACAGGGTGGGGGAAACCGGGGAGCTGTTTTTT

clone_size: once
d_call: NA
v_call: TRBV2
j_call: TRBJ1-4
cdr3_aa: CASSAGEGSEKLFF
cdr3_nt: TGTGCCAGCAGTGCCGGGGAAGGGTCTGAAAAACTGTTTTTT

clone_size: once
d_call: TRBD2
v_call: TRBV7-6
j_call: TRBJ2-7
cdr3_aa: CASRAIPPTSGRVYEQYF
cdr3_nt: TGTGCCAGCAGAGCCATACCCCCCACTAGCGGGAGAGTTTACGAGCAGTACTTC

clone_size: NA
d_call: NA
v_call: TRBV30
j_call: TRBJ1-1
cdr3_aa: CAWSTLEGVMNTEAFF
cdr3_nt: TGTGCCTGGAGTACCCTAGAAGGCGTTATGAACACTGAAGCTTTCTTT

clone_size: NA
d_call: TRBD2
v_call: TRBV11-1
j_call: TRBJ2-1
cdr3_aa: CASSLIVSSGDYYNEQFF
cdr3_nt: TGTGCCAGCAGCCTAATCGTTTCTAGCGGGGATTACTACAATGAGCAGTTCTTC

clone_size: NA
d_call: TRBD1
v_call: TRBV5-4
j_call: TRBJ1-1
cdr3_aa: CASSFRQGRDTEAFF
cdr3_nt: TGTGCCAGCAGCTTCCGACAGGGCAGGGACACTGAAGCTTTCTTT

clone_size: NA
d_call: NA
v_call: TRBV7-2
j_call: TRBJ2-7
cdr3_aa: CASSLDRRDAYEQYF
cdr3_nt: TGTGCCAGCAGCTTAGATCGGCGGGATGCCTACGAGCAGTACTTC

clone_size: NA
d_call: TRBD1
v_call: TRBV5-1
j_call: TRBJ1-1
cdr3_aa: CASSSGTVMNTEAFF
cdr3_nt: TGCGCCAGCAGCTCCGGGACAGTAATGAACACTGAAGCTTTCTTT

clone_size: NA
d_call: TRBD1
v_call: TRBV5-1
j_call: TRBJ1-5
cdr3_aa: CASSLTGGIQPQHF
cdr3_nt: TGCGCCAGCAGCTTAACAGGGGGTATTCAGCCCCAGCATTTT

clone_size: few
d_call: NA
v_call: TRBV19
j_call: TRBJ2-6
cdr3_aa: CASRQGSGANVLTF
cdr3_nt: TGTGCCAGTAGGCAGGGCTCTGGGGCCAACGTCCTGACTTTC

clone_size: NA
d_call: TRBD1
v_call: TRBV4-1
j_call: TRBJ2-7
cdr3_aa: CASSQGSGTALYEQYF
cdr3_nt: TGCGCCAGCAGCCAGGGCTCGGGGACAGCCCTATACGAGCAGTACTTC

clone_size: NA
d_call: TRBD1
v_call: TRBV7-2
j_call: TRBJ1-1
cdr3_aa: CASSTGAQNTEAFF
cdr3_nt: TGTGCCAGCAGCACAGGGGCTCAGAACACTGAAGCTTTCTTT

clone_size: NA
d_call: TRBD2
v_call: TRBV15
j_call: TRBJ2-1
cdr3_aa: CATSRFRTGGNEQFF
cdr3_nt: TGTGCCACCAGCAGATTCCGGACGGGGGGGAATGAGCAGTTCTTC

clone_size: NA
d_call: TRBD2
v_call: TRBV2
j_call: TRBJ2-1
cdr3_aa: CASSPRLAGFYNEQFF
cdr3_nt: TGTGCCAGCAGTCCTCGACTAGCGGGATTTTACAATGAGCAGTTCTTC

clone_size: NA
d_call: TRBD2
v_call: TRBV9
j_call: TRBJ2-5
cdr3_aa: CASSVGVAGVKETQYF
cdr3_nt: TGTGCCAGCAGCGTAGGCGTAGCGGGAGTCAAAGAGACCCAGTACTTC

clone_size: NA
d_call: TRBD2
v_call: TRBV19
j_call: TRBJ2-1
cdr3_aa: CASSLGGRATYNEQFF
cdr3_nt: TGTGCCAGTAGTCTGGGGGGGAGGGCTACCTACAATGAGCAGTTCTTC

clone_size: NA
d_call: TRBD1
v_call: TRBV5-5
j_call: TRBJ2-5
cdr3_aa: CASDRGHWAPKTQYF
cdr3_nt: TGTGCCAGCGACAGGGGACACTGGGCCCCAAAGACCCAGTACTTC

clone_size: NA
d_call: NA
v_call: TRBV6-6
j_call: TRBJ1-6
cdr3_aa: CASSLGGWDGSPLHF
cdr3_nt: TGTGCCAGCAGCCTTGGAGGGTGGGACGGTTCACCCCTCCACTTT

clone_size: NA
d_call: NA
v_call: TRBV5-1
j_call: TRBJ2-6
cdr3_aa: CASSDGRGRANVLTF
cdr3_nt: TGCGCCAGCAGCGACGGCCGGGGTAGGGCCAACGTCCTGACTTTC

clone_size: NA
d_call: TRBD1
v_call: TRBV9
j_call: TRBJ2-7
cdr3_aa: CASSLGTGLGEQYF
cdr3_nt: TGTGCCAGCAGTCTCGGGACAGGGCTAGGCGAGCAGTACTTC

clone_size: NA
d_call: TRBD1
v_call: TRBV5-4
j_call: TRBJ2-7
cdr3_aa: CASSQIPRDRGSYEQYF
cdr3_nt: TGTGCCAGCAGCCAAATCCCTCGGGACAGGGGCTCCTACGAGCAGTACTTC

clone_size: NA
d_call: TRBD1
v_call: TRBV11-2
j_call: TRBJ2-3
cdr3_aa: CASSATRQGAKDTQYF
cdr3_nt: TGTGCCAGCAGCGCCACCAGACAGGGGGCGAAGGATACGCAGTATTTT

clone_size: NA
d_call: NA
v_call: TRBV6-6
j_call: TRBJ1-4
cdr3_aa: CASTNSQGIGEKLFF
cdr3_nt: TGTGCCAGCACCAATTCTCAGGGTATTGGCGAAAAACTGTTTTTT

clone_size: NA
d_call: NA
v_call: TRBV7-2
j_call: TRBJ2-3
cdr3_aa: CASSVRGRTDTQYF
cdr3_nt: TGTGCCAGCAGCGTTCGGGGGAGAACAGATACGCAGTATTTT

clone_size: NA
d_call: TRBD2
v_call: TRBV5-1
j_call: TRBJ2-1
cdr3_aa: CASNSAGDFNEQFF
cdr3_nt: TGCGCCAGCAACTCGGCGGGAGACTTCAATGAGCAGTTCTTC

clone_size: NA
d_call: TRBD1
v_call: TRBV5-1
j_call: TRBJ2-1
cdr3_aa: CASSTDRAYNEQFF
cdr3_nt: TGCGCCAGCAGCACCGACAGGGCGTACAATGAGCAGTTCTTC

clone_size: NA
d_call: NA
v_call: TRBV6-1
j_call: TRBJ1-2
cdr3_aa: CASSGGGRNNYGYTF
cdr3_nt: TGTGCCAGCAGTGGAGGGGGACGGAATAACTATGGCTACACCTTC

clone_size: NA
d_call: TRBD1
v_call: TRBV4-3
j_call: TRBJ2-1
cdr3_aa: CASSQNGQDGRNNEQFF
cdr3_nt: TGCGCCAGCAGCCAAAATGGACAGGATGGGCGGAACAATGAGCAGTTCTTC

clone_size: NA
d_call: NA
v_call: TRBV10-2
j_call: TRBJ1-5
cdr3_aa: CASSEYPGHQPQHF
cdr3_nt: TGCGCCAGCAGTGAGTACCCGGGTCATCAGCCCCAGCATTTT

clone_size: NA
d_call: NA
v_call: TRBV4-1
j_call: TRBJ1-4
cdr3_aa: CASERGTFNEKLFF
cdr3_nt: TGCGCCAGCGAACGAGGGACATTTAATGAAAAACTGTTTTTT